Listed here are 9 T cell receptor beta chains from one sample, sequenced in a study of cytomegalovirus exposure and HLA in healthy donors. The study ran its PCR with 60 Vbeta and 13 Jbeta primers. The protocol was immunoSEQ multiplex PCR, while the TCRdb copy is restricted to in-frame clones and leaves out a portion. This table has about 110,000 clones, over 75% appearing once. Specimen: PBMCs. These receptors all come from a woman aged 18 to 35 in good health and CMV-seronegative.

This rearrangement joins TRBV11-3 to TRBJ2-3; TRBD1 aligns across 8 bases. J gave up 6 bases and V 3 bases, and 11 bases lay outside the gene matches. Germline-derived CDR1 and CDR2 are SGHNT and YENEEA. CDR3 length equals 16 residues. The CDR3 DNA is TGTGCCAGCAGCTTCAACCGGGACAGGCCTATGGATACGCAGTATTTT. Translated, it gives CASSFNRDRPMDTQYF.

The V and J genes are TRBV28 and TRBJ2-1; 10 bases fit TRBD2. CDR1 and CDR2 (germline): MDHEN, SYDVKM. The junction had 4 bases not matched to a gene; V was cut back by 4 bases and J by 1 base. This CDR3 spans 16 amino acids. CDR3 in DNA: TGTGCCAGCAGTTCCCCGGGACTAGCGTCCTACAATGAGCAGTTCTTC. Its protein is CASSSPGLASYNEQFF.

This clone was recorded a few times. This chain links TRBV6-5 with TRBJ2-2, with a tentative D call TRBD1 (6 bases). Germline-derived CDR1 and CDR2 are MNHEY and SVGAGI. The CDR3 runs to 15 residues. V was trimmed by 0 bases and J by 4 bases, leaving 9 bases between them. The CDR3 loop is CASSYSSGATGELFF. The CDR3 DNA sequence: TGTGCCAGCAGTTACTCTTCAGGGGCCACCGGGGAGCTGTTTTTT.

The genes are TRBV28 and TRBJ2-5, with D possibly being TRBD1 (6 bases). Trimming took 1 base from V and 5 from J, leaving 14 bases between them. This CDR3 is 15 amino acids long. The germline gives CDR1 MDHEN, CDR2 SYDVKM. The CDR3 here is CASSLSDTRGETQYF. In DNA, the CDR3 is TGTGCCAGCAGTTTATCTGACACTAGGGGGGAGACCCAGTACTTC.

This clone was seen once. The chain recombines TRBV6-1 with TRBJ1-6; D gene uncertain. The V end was cut by 1 base, the J end by 10 bases, with 8 bases between. Germline V gene lookup returns CDR1 MNHNS and CDR2 SASEGT. The CDR3 covers 13 residues. CDR3 DNA sequence: TGTGCCAGCAGTGAAGTTAACAGATCACCCCTCCACTTT. It specifies CASSEVNRSPLHF.

This chain connects TRBV4-1 to TRBJ2-1, with 7 bases matching TRBD1. The V and J ends lost 0 bases and 4 bases, in that order; junction bases with no gene match: 9. The CDR3 is 17 amino acids. The germline V gene has CDR1 MGHRA and CDR2 YSYEKL. This CDR3 is CASSQDLRTGAYNEQFF. The CDR3 bases are TGCGCCAGCAGCCAAGACCTGAGGACAGGAGCGTACAATGAGCAGTTCTTC.

There are many counts of this clone. The rearrangement links TRBV4-2 to TRBJ1-1; D gene unclear. The CDR3 is 13 residues long. Germline loops: CDR1 LGHNA, CDR2 YNFKEQ. The V end was cut by 0 bases, the J end by 3 bases, with 5 bases between. The CDR3 bases are TGTGCCAGCAGCCAAGAAACTCACACTGAAGCTTTCTTT. Its protein is CASSQETHTEAFF.

The chain carries TRBV2 and TRBJ1-1, with TRBD1 matching 7 bases. This CDR3 spans 18 amino acids. V was pared by 6 bases and J by 0 bases, with 16 bases of the junction left unmatched. Germline CDR1 reads SNHLY; CDR2 reads FYNNEI. The CDR3 sequence: CASSAPPGQLLMNTEAFF. CDR3 DNA: TGTGCCAGCAGCGCTCCTCCGGGACAGCTTCTTATGAACACTGAAGCTTTCTTT. The complete variable domain, with remaining parts taken from reference TRBV2 and TRBJ1-1, reads EPEVTQTPSHQVTQMGQEVILRCVPISNHLYFYWYRQILGQKVEFLVSFYNNEISEKSEIFDDQFSVERPDGSNFTLKIRSTKLEDSAMYFCASSAPPGQLLMNTEAFFGQGTRLTVV.

V is TRBV19 and J is TRBJ2-5, with TRBD1 matching over 9 bases. The J segment lost 5 bases and the V segment lost 5 bases, leaving 9 bases of the junction unmatched. CDR1 and CDR2 from the germline V gene are LNHDA and SQIVND (reference sequence). CDR3 size: 15 residues. CDR3 residues: CASSPGTGLGETQYF. CDR3 nucleotide sequence: TGTGCCAGTAGTCCCGGGACAGGGTTAGGGGAGACCCAGTACTTC.